Listed here are 14 T cell receptor beta chains from one sample, sequenced in a study of CXCR3-negative and CXCR3-positive naive CD8 T cells. In preparing the TRB cDNA libraries, 5' RACE with UMI labels was used. TCRdb processed the 5' RACE reads again and assigns one entry to each CDR3 protein, with no DNA. The data include some 130,000 distinct CDR3 sequences; the top ten clones carry roughly 0.29%. Sequences were obtained from naive CXCR3- CD8+ T cells from blood. The subset denotes: CD45RO-CCR7+CD27+CD95- naive CD8+ T cells lacking CXCR3 (TNR3-). The receptors here all came from a human donor in good health. Some clones in this sample may be carry-over from other donors' samples.

This chain uses TRBV29-1 with TRBJ2-5; TCRdb indicates TRBD2, and absent DNA this call remains unverified. There are 15 residues in the CDR3. CDR1 is SQVTM and CDR2 is ANQGSEA in the germline V gene. Here the CDR3 reads CSVEESIREVETQYF.

The V call is TRBV12-3 or TRBV12-4, the J call TRBJ1-2; as DNA is missing, the TRBD1 call by TCRdb cannot be tested. The CDR3 runs to 16 residues. CDR3 sequence: CASSLIRRTGKNGYTF.

V gene TRBV4-3 combines with J gene TRBJ2-6. The CDR3 extends over 18 amino acids. Germline values: CDR1 LGHNA, CDR2 YSLEER. Here the CDR3 reads CASSQDQVSYSGANVLTF.

V gene TRBV5-6 combines with J gene TRBJ1-2; TCRdb's D call, TRBD1, is unchecked because there is no DNA. This CDR3 contains 15 residues. Per germline, CDR1 SGHDT and CDR2 YYEEEE. Here the CDR3 reads CASSLVGQTIYGYTF.

The J gene is TRBJ2-1, the V gene TRBV20-1; TCRdb reports TRBD2, a call that lacks DNA to check it against. Germline V CDR1 and CDR2: DFQATT, SNEGSKA (reference sequence). The CDR3 covers 16 residues. The CDR3 here is CSARDLDSGRAGEQFF.

This chain joins TRBV10-2 and TRBJ2-7; the TCRdb call, TRBD1, lacks DNA for checking. The CDR3 is made up of 13 amino acids. The germline gives CDR1 WSHSY, CDR2 SAAADI. The CDR3 loop is CASSEETGAEQYF.

The rearrangement uses TRBV2 and TRBJ1-5. This CDR3 has 17 amino acids. Germline loops: CDR1 SNHLY, CDR2 FYNNEI. CDR3 amino acids: CASSEDSDYYSNQPQHF.

The chain carries TRBV5-4 and TRBJ2-2. The CDR3 is made up of 14 amino acids. Germline V gene sequence: CDR1 SGHNT, CDR2 YYREEE (reference sequence). CDR3 region: CASSLSQPTGELFF.

The V gene is TRBV5-1, the J gene TRBJ1-1; checking the TCRdb D call of TRBD1 is not possible without DNA. The CDR3 is made up of 18 amino acids. Germline lookup yields CDR1 SGHRS and CDR2 YFSETQ. CDR3: CASSARDPLEEMNTEAFF. Looking up the rest from reference TRBV5-1 and TRBJ1-1 gives the full variable domain: KAGVTQTPRYLIKTRGQQVTLSCSPISGHRSVSWYQQTPGQGLQFLFEYFSETQRNKGNFPGRFSGRQFSNSRSEMNVSTLELGDSALYLCASSARDPLEEMNTEAFFGQGTRLTVV.

The chain is built from TRBV12-3 or TRBV12-4 and TRBJ2-7. The CDR3 has 12 amino acids. The CDR3 spells CASSSVVYEQYF.

The CDR3 region is CSVVGGSYEQYF. The chain recombines TRBV29-1 with TRBJ2-7. Germline CDR1 and CDR2: SQVTM and ANQGSEA. The CDR3 runs 12 residues.

The chain couples TRBV13 to TRBJ2-2; there is no DNA to check the TCRdb D call of TRBD2. The CDR3 is made up of 13 amino acids. Germline V gene lookup returns CDR1 PRHDT and CDR2 FYEKMQ (reference sequence). CDR3 sequence: CASSLRAGGELFF.

The CDR3 sequence is CASSWGSHEQFF. The J gene is TRBJ2-1, the V gene TRBV19; TCRdb names TRBD1, which stays unverified in the absence of DNA. The CDR3 is 12 amino acids. Germline CDR1 is LNHDA and CDR2 is SQIVND (reference sequence).

V is TRBV5-1 and J is TRBJ2-7; the D gene TCRdb calls, TRBD1, cannot be checked with no DNA. The CDR3 consists of 16 residues. The V gene's germline CDR1 is SGHRS and CDR2 YFSETQ. This chain's CDR3 is CASSPGRRDRDYEQYF.